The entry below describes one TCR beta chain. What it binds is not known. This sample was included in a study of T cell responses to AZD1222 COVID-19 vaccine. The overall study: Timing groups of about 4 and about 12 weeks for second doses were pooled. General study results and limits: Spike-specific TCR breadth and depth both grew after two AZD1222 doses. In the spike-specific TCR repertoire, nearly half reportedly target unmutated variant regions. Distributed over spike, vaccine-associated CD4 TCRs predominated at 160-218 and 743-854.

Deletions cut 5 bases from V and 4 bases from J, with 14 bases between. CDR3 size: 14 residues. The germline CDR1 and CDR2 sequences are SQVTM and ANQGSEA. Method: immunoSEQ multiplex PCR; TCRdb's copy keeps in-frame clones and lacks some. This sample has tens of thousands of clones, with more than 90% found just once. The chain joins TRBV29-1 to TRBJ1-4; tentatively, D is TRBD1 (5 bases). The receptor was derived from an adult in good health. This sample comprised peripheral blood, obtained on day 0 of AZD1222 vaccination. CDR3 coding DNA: TGCAGCGTTCAAGGGGCAGCTTTTAATGAAAAACTGTTTTTT. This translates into CSVQGAAFNEKLFF.